A selection of T cell receptor beta chains follows, all from one sample in a study of blood T cell repertoires in COVID-19. Assay: immunoSEQ multiplex PCR; the TCRdb copy retains only in-frame clones and omits some. This sample has around 250,000 clones, with roughly 90% found just once. The sequenced sample consisted of peripheral blood. The receptors stem from a human donor in a cohort sampled during active COVID-19. Each CDR3 is given with its conserved first and last residue. The D gene is left open where the match is weak. Only some rows state a clone size, as once, few, many or a class for expanded clones.

clone_size	d_call	v_call	j_call	cdr3_nt	cdr3_aa
few	.	TRBV6-6	TRBJ2-2	TGTGCCAGCAGAAACGGACAGCTCATCGGGGAGCTGTTTTTT	CASRNGQLIGELFF
.	TRBD2	TRBV7-2	TRBJ2-1	TGTGCCAGCAGCTTAGGGGGGACTAGCGGGAGGAATCCGTTCTTC	CASSLGGTSGRNPFF
.	TRBD2	TRBV7-2	TRBJ2-3	TGTGCCAGCACCCCGGGGGGAGCAGTTAGCACAGATACGCAGTATTTT	CASTPGGAVSTDTQYF
.	.	TRBV19	TRBJ1-6	TGTGCCAGTAGTATCGTGGCGGGAGATAATTCACCCCTCCACTTT	CASSIVAGDNSPLHF
.	TRBD2	TRBV27	TRBJ2-7	TGTGCCAGCAGTTTTGCGGGAGGGTCCTACGAGCAGTACTTC	CASSFAGGSYEQYF
.	.	TRBV6-6	TRBJ1-1	TGTGCCAGCAGTTACAGCAACACTGAAGCTTTCTTT	CASSYSNTEAFF
.	.	TRBV10-3	TRBJ2-5	TGTGCCATCAGTGAGTCAATTTCAGGGGAAGAGACCCAGTACTTC	CAISESISGEETQYF
.	TRBD2	TRBV25-1	TRBJ2-7	TGTGCCAGCAGTGAATCGGGGGGTAGTGGGCCGGGATACGAGCAGTACTTC	CASSESGGSGPGYEQYF
.	.	TRBV7-8	TRBJ2-3	TGTGCCAGCAGCTTAGCGTGGGCGGGGCTCACAGATACGCAGTATTTT	CASSLAWAGLTDTQYF
.	.	TRBV5-1	TRBJ1-2	TGCGCCAGCAGACCGAATACAGGGCCTAACTATGGCTACACCTTC	CASRPNTGPNYGYTF
.	TRBD2	TRBV19	TRBJ2-1	TGTGCCAGTACTGGGCTAGCGGGAGTTTATGAGCAGTTCTTC	CASTGLAGVYEQFF
.	.	TRBV6-5	TRBJ2-7	TGTGCCAGCAGTCGGGCAGGGCGACTAGTAAACGAGCAGTACTTC	CASSRAGRLVNEQYF
.	TRBD1	TRBV4-3	TRBJ1-3	TGCGCCAGCAGCCAAATAAGAAGTCTGGATGGGACAGGGGTTGGAAACACCATATATTTT	CASSQIRSLDGTGVGNTIYF
.	.	TRBV6-5	TRBJ1-2	TGTGCCAGCAGTTACTATATGGGCAGAACTAACTATGGCTACACCTTC	CASSYYMGRTNYGYTF
once	TRBD2	TRBV7-9	TRBJ2-3	TGTGCCAGCAGCTTAGCGCGCAGGGCGGCTAGCGGGAGTGGAGATACGCAGTATTTT	CASSLARRAASGSGDTQYF
once	TRBD1	TRBV7-2	TRBJ1-4	TGTGCCAGCAGCTTAGACAGGGGGTTACGGAATGAAAAACTGTTTTTT	CASSLDRGLRNEKLFF
.	.	TRBV2	TRBJ2-7	TGTGCCAGCAGAGCGAACTTCTACGAGCAGTACTTC	CASRANFYEQYF
.	.	TRBV5-4	TRBJ1-2	TGTGCCAGCAGCTTGGATAGGAGGGGCTACACCTTC	CASSLDRRGYTF
.	.	TRBV4-1	TRBJ1-1	TGCGCCAGCAGCCAATTAATTGTTCAGGGGAACACTGAAGCTTTCTTT	CASSQLIVQGNTEAFF
.	TRBD2	TRBV19	TRBJ2-1	TGTGCCAGTAGCCCCGACGCGGCTAGCGGGAGCCATGAGCAGTTCTTC	CASSPDAASGSHEQFF
many	.	TRBV4-3	TRBJ1-1	TGCGCCAGCAGCCAAGAACGCGGGGTGAACACTGAAGCTTTCTTT	CASSQERGVNTEAFF
.	.	TRBV5-4	TRBJ2-5	TGTGCCAGCAGCTTGGGGCGGAACCAAGAGACCCAGTACTTC	CASSLGRNQETQYF
.	TRBD1	TRBV7-2	TRBJ2-1	TGTGCCAGCAGCTTGGCCGCTCCGGGACAGGGGTCAGGTGAGCAGTTCTTC	CASSLAAPGQGSGEQFF
.	.	TRBV6-4	TRBJ2-1	TGTGCCAGCAGTGAGAGCGGGTTGTACAATGAGCAGTTCTTC	CASSESGLYNEQFF
.	TRBD2	TRBV7-2	TRBJ2-1	TGTGCCAGCAGCTTAGTTTCAGCGGGAGGTGAGTTCTTC	CASSLVSAGGEFF
.	.	TRBV6-5	TRBJ1-1	TGTGCCAGCAGTTACTCGATGCGGAACACTGAAGCTTTCTTT	CASSYSMRNTEAFF
.	TRBD2	TRBV6-5	TRBJ2-1	TGTGCCAGCAGTCCCGGGACTAGCGGGGTCCTGGGGCAGTTCTTC	CASSPGTSGVLGQFF
once	.	TRBV7-2	TRBJ1-2	TGTGCCAGCAGCTTACGGGGGGCCGAGAACTATGGCTACACCTTC	CASSLRGAENYGYTF
.	TRBD1	TRBV24-1	TRBJ2-7	TGTGCCACCAGTGACGACAGGGCAGCCCCCTACGAGCAGTACTTC	CATSDDRAAPYEQYF
once	.	TRBV28	TRBJ2-6	TGTGCCAGCAGTTTGGTCACAGGGTTCGGGGCCAACGTCCTGACTTTC	CASSLVTGFGANVLTF
.	.	TRBV4-3	TRBJ2-7	TGCGCCAGCAGCCGAGACCCTTCCTCCGGGACTCGGAGGAGCGAGCAGTACTTC	CASSRDPSSGTRRSEQYF
.	.	TRBV28	TRBJ2-1	TGTGCCAGCAGTCTATACAATGAGCAGTTCTTC	CASSLYNEQFF
.	TRBD1	TRBV9	TRBJ1-4	TGTGCCAGCAGCACTCGGGACAGGGGTAATGAAAAACTGTTTTTT	CASSTRDRGNEKLFF
once	TRBD1	TRBV7-2	TRBJ2-1	TGTGCCAGCAGCTTAGGGACAGGCAATGAGCAGTTCTTC	CASSLGTGNEQFF
.	TRBD1	TRBV12-3/TRBV12-4	TRBJ1-1	TGTGCCAGCAGTCCCGACAGGGGCACTGAAGCTTTCTTT	CASSPDRGTEAFF
.	.	TRBV6-1	TRBJ2-1	TGTGCCAGCAGTGATCTTGTGATAGCGGAAGACCCTCGCTCCTACAATGAGCAGTTCTTC	CASSDLVIAEDPRSYNEQFF
.	TRBD1	TRBV25-1	TRBJ1-2	TGTGCCAGCAGTGAATGGGGACAGGGGAACGGCTACACCTTC	CASSEWGQGNGYTF
.	.	TRBV30	TRBJ2-6	TGTGCCTGGAGTGCCCTAGGGAGGGGGGCCAACGTCCTGACTTTC	CAWSALGRGANVLTF
.	TRBD1	TRBV11-2	TRBJ2-5	TGTGCCAGCAGCCCCCGACAGGGAAGAATAGTAAGAGAGACCCAGTACTTC	CASSPRQGRIVRETQYF
.	.	TRBV9	TRBJ2-7	TGTGCCAGCAGCGTAGGGCGGGGAGGCTCCTACGAGCAGTACTTC	CASSVGRGGSYEQYF
.	TRBD1	TRBV7-9	TRBJ1-2	TGTGCCAGCAGCTGGACAGGAAAAGGCTACACCTTC	CASSWTGKGYTF
once	.	TRBV25-1	TRBJ1-1	TGTGCCAGCAGTGCCCTCGGCCAGGACACTGAAGCTTTCTTT	CASSALGQDTEAFF
few	TRBD1	TRBV28	TRBJ2-7	TGTGCCAGCAGTTCGACAGGGGCCTTCTACGAGCAGTACTTC	CASSSTGAFYEQYF
.	.	TRBV30	TRBJ1-2	TGTGCCTGGAATGACAGGAATGGCTACACCTTC	CAWNDRNGYTF
few	TRBD1	TRBV11-2	TRBJ1-2	TGTGCCAGCAGCTTAGTGGCAGGGGGGATCTATGGCTACACCTTC	CASSLVAGGIYGYTF
.	.	TRBV28	TRBJ1-5	TGTGCCAGCAGTTTAGCACAGGGAAGGCAGCCCCAGCATTTT	CASSLAQGRQPQHF
.	.	TRBV29-1	TRBJ1-1	TGCAGCGTTGATAAGGGAGGCACTGAAGCTTTCTTT	CSVDKGGTEAFF
.	.	TRBV19	TRBJ2-7	TGTGCCAGTAGTACCCCGAGAGAAGCCTACGAGCAGTACTTC	CASSTPREAYEQYF
.	TRBD2	TRBV2	TRBJ2-7	TGTGCCAGCAGTGGGCCCTCGGGGGGAGAGCAGTACTTC	CASSGPSGGEQYF
.	.	TRBV6-5	TRBJ1-2	TGTGCCAGCAGTTACTCGATAACCCAGAGCTACACCTTC	CASSYSITQSYTF
.	.	TRBV21-1	TRBJ1-4	TGTGCCAGCAGCAAAGGCCCAGGGGAGAGGGAAAAACTGTTTTTT	CASSKGPGEREKLFF
.	.	TRBV4-3	TRBJ1-1	TGCGCCAGCAGCCAAGAAACGGGGAGTCTTTCTTACACTGAAGCTTTCTTT	CASSQETGSLSYTEAFF